These 32 T cell receptor beta chains came from one sample sequenced in a study of T-cell reconstitution after alpha-beta-depleted transplantation in children. Researchers prepared the TCRbeta library using unique molecular identifiers, the study reports. A single record per CDR3 protein comes from TCRdb applying MiXCR to the PCR reads. This sample has roughly 500,000 distinct CDR3 sequences, with about 10% found just once. The material was PBMCs, obtained before TCRalphabeta/CD19-depleted stem cell transplant. The receptor source for this set is a child aged 2 to 10 with inherited bone marrow failure, due to receive a stem cell transplant.

This clonotype was seen a few times. This chain connects TRBV6-2 or TRBV6-3 to TRBJ1-1; 7 bases are shared with TRBD1. Germline V lookup: CDR1 MNHEY, CDR2 SVGEGT. The CDR3 totals 13 residues. Germline trimming cut 2 bases from V and 6 bases from J; bases unmatched to any gene: 3. The CDR3 spells CASSYRRGAEAFF. CDR3 sequence (DNA): TGTGCCAGCAGTTACCGCAGGGGGGCTGAAGCTTTCTTT.

At least ten counts were recorded for this clonotype. The rearrangement joins TRBV20-1 to TRBJ1-1, with D uncertain. The germline V and J ends were trimmed by 5 bases and 1 base, with 8 bases remaining between them. The CDR3 contains 12 residues. Germline V gene data show CDR1 as DFQATT and CDR2 as SNEGSKA (reference sequence). The CDR3, as DNA: TGCAGTGCTGCACTCGCGAACACTGAAGCTTTCTTT. Residues: CSAALANTEAFF.

The J gene is TRBJ2-7, the V gene TRBV4-3; 11 nucleotides match TRBD1. Germline loops: CDR1 LGHNA, CDR2 YSLEER. The CDR3 spans 17 residues. After removal of 5 bases from V and 0 bases from J, the junction contained 9 bases not matched to a gene. CDR3 in DNA: TGCGCCAGCAGCTTACGGACAGGGGGCAGTTCCTCCTACGAGCAGTACTTC. Translation gives CASSLRTGGSSSYEQYF.

This clonotype was seen at least ten times. V gene TRBV20-1 combines with J gene TRBJ2-5; 7 bases fit TRBD1. There are 13 residues in the CDR3. The V gene's germline CDR1 is DFQATT and CDR2 SNEGSKA (reference sequence). The ends lost 4 bases at V and 1 base at J; junction bases unmatched: 3. CDR3 protein: CSATRGTQETQYF. For the CDR3, the DNA is TGCAGTGCTACCAGGGGGACCCAAGAGACCCAGTACTTC.

This clonotype was seen at least ten times. V is TRBV29-1 and J is TRBJ1-5; TRBD1 matches at 9 bases. Germline-derived CDR1 and CDR2 are SQVTM and ANQGSEA. This CDR3 is 14 amino acids long. V dropped 5 bases and J dropped 7; count of bases not matched to a gene: 9. Here the CDR3 reads CSVSGQGSGQPQHF. CDR3 nucleotides: TGCAGCGTTTCAGGACAGGGGTCAGGGCAGCCCCAGCATTTT.

In the case of this clonotype: The junction and the germline gene differ at one end; a read error may be behind it. The chain joins TRBV7-2 to TRBJ2-5; D not resolved. This CDR3 spans 14 amino acids. Germline loops: CDR1 SGHTA, CDR2 FQGNSA. CDR3 DNA: TGTGCCAGCAGCTTAGAGACGGCCCAAGAGACCCAGTGCTTC. It specifies CASSLETAQETQCF.

As for this clonotype: Just one base apart from a much larger clone, this may be a read error. J is TRBJ2-7 and V is TRBV20-1; D remains ambiguous. The CDR3 runs to 13 residues. V lost 7 bases and J lost 5, with 18 bases in between. Germline V gives CDR1 DFQATT, CDR2 SNEGSKA (reference sequence). CDR3 DNA: TGCAGTGGGATCAATTACAAGGGCAACGAGCAGTACTTC. Amino acid sequence: CSGINYKGNEQYF.

This clonotype was counted at least ten times. J is TRBJ2-1 and V is TRBV6-1; D remains ambiguous. Looked up from germline, CDR1 is MNHNS and CDR2 is SASEGT. This CDR3 has 15 residues. V was pared by 7 bases and J by 0 bases, with 13 bases between. CDR3 bases: TGTGCCAGCACCAACTGGACGGGCTCCTACAATGAGCAGTTCTTC. It yields the protein CASTNWTGSYNEQFF.

This clonotype was observed at least ten times. The chain has TRBV7-9 and TRBJ2-7, with 8 bases identical to TRBD2. The V gene end was trimmed by 1 base and the J gene end by 5 bases; junction bases not matched to a gene: 7. The length of the CDR3 is 15 residues. The germline V gene has CDR1 SEHNR and CDR2 FQNEAQ (reference sequence). The CDR3 DNA reads as TGTGCCAGCAGCTTAGTCCTCGGGGGGGGAGACGAGCAGTACTTC. Amino acids: CASSLVLGGGDEQYF.

The rearrangement joins TRBV7-8 to TRBJ2-1, with D possibly being TRBD2 (5 bases). This CDR3 region has 18 residues. Germline CDR1 SGHVS, CDR2 FQNEAQ. Trimming removed 3 bases at V and 0 bases at J, with 18 bases between. The CDR3: CASSFGSEGPISYNEQFF. The CDR3 DNA reads as TGTGCCAGCAGCTTTGGTTCTGAGGGTCCCATCTCCTACAATGAGCAGTTCTTC.

There are many counts of this clonotype. The rearrangement uses TRBV6-5 and TRBJ2-7; 7 nucleotides match TRBD1. There are 15 residues in the CDR3. Germline V lookup: CDR1 MNHEY, CDR2 SVGAGI. J was trimmed by 3 bases and V by 0 bases; bases with no gene match: 5. CDR3 residues: CASSYSARGFYEQYF. For the CDR3, the DNA is TGTGCCAGCAGTTACTCTGCCAGGGGGTTCTACGAGCAGTACTTC.

This clonotype was found many times. The chain is built from TRBV27 and TRBJ1-2, with 8 bases that match TRBD1. Trimming took 3 bases from V and 4 from J; bases not matched to a gene: 4. This CDR3 is 14 amino acids long. Germline loops: CDR1 MNHEY, CDR2 SMNVEV (reference sequence). The CDR3 loop is CASSLRGTGYGYTF. The CDR3 DNA reads TGTGCCAGCAGTTTGCGAGGGACAGGCTATGGCTACACCTTC.

Turning to this clonotype: One base away lies a much larger clone, so this may be a sequencing read error. The J gene is TRBJ1-1, the V gene TRBV20-1; 7 positions match TRBD1. The CDR3 contains 17 residues. Trimming cost V 0 bases and J 6 bases; bases outside gene matches: 16. Germline V lookup: CDR1 DFQATT, CDR2 SNEGSKA (reference sequence). The CDR3 reads CSARDHETGYSGAEAFF. DNA for the CDR3: TGCAGTGCTAGAGATCATGAGACAGGGTATTCTGGCGCTGAAGCTTTCTTT.

There are many counts of this clonotype. The rearrangement uses TRBV7-6 and TRBJ2-2; 7 bases are shared with TRBD2. This CDR3 contains 18 residues. The V segment lost 2 bases and the J segment 4 bases; nucleotides outside the gene matches: 13. Germline CDR1 and CDR2: SGHVS and FNYEAQ. CDR3 sequence: CASSLLEGGRAFTGELFF. The CDR3 DNA reads as TGTGCCAGCAGCTTATTGGAGGGAGGGAGGGCCTTCACCGGGGAGCTGTTTTTT.

A note on this clonotype: A read error may be the cause here, since a much bigger clone is one base away. The chain has TRBV10-3 and TRBJ2-5; D may be TRBD1 (6 bases). The CDR3 extends over 14 amino acids. Germline V gives CDR1 ENHRY, CDR2 SYGVKD. V lost 6 bases and J 3 bases, leaving 14 bases between the germline ends. CDR3 residues: CAISRDTCKETQYF. In DNA form, the CDR3 reads TGTGCCATCAGCCGGGACACGTGCAAAGAGACCCAGTACTTC.

The rearrangement uses TRBV9 and TRBJ2-7; D may be TRBD1 (5 bases). The CDR3 contains 15 residues. Germline V gives CDR1 SGDLS, CDR2 YYNGEE. V dropped 0 bases and J dropped 1 base, with 11 bases sitting between them. The CDR3 DNA follows: TGTGCCAGCAGCGTAGGGGGCGTCTCTTCCTACGAGCAGTACTTC. Residues: CASSVGGVSSYEQYF.

This clonotype turned up a few times. The rearrangement links TRBV12-3 or TRBV12-4 to TRBJ1-6, with unresolved D. The CDR3 sequence is 14 residues long. The V and J ends lost 5 bases and 7 bases respectively, with 12 bases between them. The CDR3 region is CASSPTRENSPLHF. In DNA form, the CDR3 reads TGTGCCAGCAGTCCGACTAGGGAAAATTCACCCCTCCACTTT.

Regarding this clonotype: This may come from a read error, since a much larger clone is one base off. The chain uses TRBV4-3 and TRBJ2-1; D is undetermined. CDR3 length equals 15 residues. In germline, CDR1 is LGHNA, CDR2 YSLEER. This CDR3 is CASSQDSGGSNEQSF. Here the CDR3 DNA reads TGCGCCAGCAGCCAAGATAGTGGTGGTTCCAATGAGCAGTCCTTC.

This clonotype was detected ten times or more. J is TRBJ2-2 and V is TRBV10-3, with TRBD2 as a possible D gene (5 bases). Per germline, CDR1 ENHRY and CDR2 SYGVKD. V gave up 3 bases and J gave up 5 bases, with 16 bases separating them. The CDR3 runs 16 residues. For the CDR3, the DNA is TGTGCCATCAGTGAAGCGGCCTCAGGTGGAACCGGGGAGCTGTTTTTT. Residues: CAISEAASGGTGELFF.

This clonotype has at least ten counts. The rearrangement joins TRBV20-1 to TRBJ2-1; 8 bases line up with TRBD2. Germline V gene lookup returns CDR1 DFQATT and CDR2 SNEGSKA (reference sequence). Unmatched junction bases numbered 10, after V lost 5 bases and J lost 7 bases. The CDR3 loop spans 14 amino acids. CDR3: CSAPPAGVFNEQFF. CDR3 nucleotide sequence: TGCAGTGCTCCCCCAGCGGGAGTCTTTAATGAGCAGTTCTTC.

To note about this clonotype: A much larger clone lies a single base off, so this may be a read error. DNA of the CDR3: TGTGCCAGCTCACCACCCAACAGGGTGAAAGGCACTGAAGCTTTCTTT. Translation gives CASSPPNRVKGTEAFF. The chain links TRBV18 to TRBJ1-1; maybe TRBD1 (6 bases). Trimming removed 0 bases at V and 4 bases at J, with 15 bases between. The CDR3 is made up of 16 amino acids. Germline CDR1 KGHSH, CDR2 LQKENI.

This clonotype was seen at least ten times. V and J are TRBV5-1 and TRBJ2-1; D possibly corresponds to TRBD1 (5 bases). The germline V and J ends were trimmed by 0 bases and 7 bases, with 14 bases remaining between them. The CDR3 consists of 15 residues. Germline V gene sequence: CDR1 SGHRS, CDR2 YFSETQ. The CDR3 nucleotides read TGCGCCAGCAGCTTGGGGGGCGTAAGTTGGAATGAGCAGTTCTTC. It codes for CASSLGGVSWNEQFF.

This clonotype was seen at least ten times. The chain uses TRBV12-3 or TRBV12-4 and TRBJ2-1; perhaps TRBD1 as D (7 bases). Trimming shortened V by 3 bases and J by 5 bases, and 14 bases separated the two germline ends. CDR3 length: 15 residues. The CDR3 is CASSFFQGGNNEQFF. CDR3 DNA: TGTGCCAGCAGTTTTTTCCAGGGGGGTAACAATGAGCAGTTCTTC.

This clonotype was recorded a few times. The chain recombines TRBV28 with TRBJ2-5; 8 positions match TRBD2. J gave up 4 bases and V 2 bases, and 6 bases lay outside the gene matches. The germline gives CDR1 MDHEN, CDR2 SYDVKM. The CDR3 sequence is 15 residues long. The CDR3 DNA sequence: TGTGCCAGCAGTTTACTGGGGGCGGGAGGAGAGACCCAGTACTTC. This codes for CASSLLGAGGETQYF.

Remarks on this clonotype: This may be a read error: a much more frequent sequence differs by one nucleotide. The V and J genes are TRBV20-1 and TRBJ2-1; 7 positions match TRBD1. CDR3 size: 15 residues. Germline CDR1 DFQATT, CDR2 SNEGSKA (reference sequence). J lost 5 bases, V lost 3 bases, and 10 bases had no gene match. The CDR3 nucleotides read TGCAGTGCTAGCCAGGGGGAGCGGTTGGACAATGAGCAGTTCTTC. Translation gives CSASQGERLDNEQFF.

This clonotype showed up many times. The rearrangement uses TRBV9 and TRBJ2-1, with 12 bases that match TRBD2. V gave up 0 bases and J gave up 4 bases; unmatched junction bases: 5. CDR3 length: 17 amino acids. Germline values: CDR1 SGDLS, CDR2 YYNGEE. CDR3 in DNA: TGTGCCAGCAGCGTAGCTCTGCTAGCGGGAGGGTACAATGAGCAGTTCTTC. Translation gives CASSVALLAGGYNEQFF.

The gene calls are TRBV6-1 and TRBJ2-3, with 8 bases aligning to TRBD2. CDR1 is MNHNS, CDR2 SASEGT, per germline. The CDR3 covers 13 residues. J lost 4 bases, V lost 8 bases, and 5 bases had no gene match. The CDR3 spells CASAWREADTQYF. CDR3 nucleotides: TGTGCCAGCGCCTGGCGGGAGGCAGATACGCAGTATTTT.

This chain joins TRBV19 and TRBJ2-3; D is possibly TRBD2 (5 bases). Germline lookup yields CDR1 LNHDA and CDR2 SQIVND (reference sequence). This CDR3 has 14 amino acids. V was trimmed by 5 bases and J by 4 bases, leaving 13 bases between them. The DNA of the CDR3 is TGTGCCAGTAGTCCCTGGACTGCTTCAGATACGCAGTATTTT. This codes for CASSPWTASDTQYF.

In regard to this clonotype: A much larger clone sits a single nucleotide away, making a read error possible. The J gene is TRBJ2-7, the V gene TRBV29-1, with a weak D call TRBD2 (5 bases). The CDR3 is 15 amino acids. Germline-derived CDR1 and CDR2 are SQVTM and ANQGSEA. The CDR3 DNA sequence: TGCAGCGTGGTCATGCCCAATAGCGTAGCCTACGAGCAGCACTTC. Translation gives CSVVMPNSVAYEQHF.

In its sample, this clonotype was seen many times. The chain combines TRBV28 with TRBJ2-2; tentative D call: TRBD1 (6 bases). Germline V lookup: CDR1 MDHEN, CDR2 SYDVKM. The length of the CDR3 is 17 residues. V was pared by 0 bases and J by 5 bases, with 16 bases between. The CDR3 DNA sequence: TGTGCCAGCAGTTTATGGGACAGAGGGCGAGGGACCGGGGAGCTGTTTTTT. Amino acids: CASSLWDRGRGTGELFF.

A remark on this clonotype: This may arise from a read error, as a much more abundant clone is one base away. This sequence joins TRBV10-3 and TRBJ2-7, with a weak D call TRBD2 (5 bases). CDR1 is ENHRY, CDR2 SYGVKD, per germline. V gave up 4 bases and J gave up 3 bases, with 13 bases separating them. The CDR3 runs to 14 residues. The CDR3: CAISGRGSFYEQYF. The CDR3 DNA follows: TGTGCCATCAGTGGTCGGGGAAGCTTCTACGAGCAGTACTTC.

This clonotype was picked up many times. The chain has TRBV24-1 and TRBJ2-3; D possibly uses TRBD1 or TRBD2 (5 bases each). Trimming pared 3 bases from V and 0 bases from J, leaving 9 bases between. Germline-derived CDR1 and CDR2 are KGHDR and SFDVKD. There are 15 residues in the CDR3. The CDR3 DNA reads TGTGCCACCAGTGATCCCCGGGACAGCACAGATACGCAGTATTTT. Translation: CATSDPRDSTDTQYF.